The 19 T cell receptor beta chains presented below share a single source sample, sequenced in a study of T-cell memory formation after mild COVID-19. TCRdb passed the 5' RACE reads through MiXCR, listing each CDR3 protein once. The sample includes 550,000 to 600,000 distinct CDR3 sequences, roughly 20% of them seen just once. The specimen sequenced was PBMCs or a T cell subset sorted from them (not recorded which). The receptors stem from an adult woman who had mild COVID-19 (a few samples of this study predate the infection). Cell type and time point are not known.

The CDR3 DNA reads as TGTGCCAGCAGTCCTACCCGGGTGGCAGGGAACGAGCAGTACTTC. It specifies CASSPTRVAGNEQYF. The rearrangement uses TRBV27 and TRBJ2-7, with D perhaps TRBD1 (5 bases). V lost 5 bases and J lost 5, with 19 bases in between. CDR3 size: 15 residues. From germline, CDR1 is MNHEY and CDR2 SMNVEV (reference sequence).

The chain combines TRBV7-9 with TRBJ1-1; perhaps TRBD1 as D (6 bases). The CDR3 sequence is 16 residues long. The ends were cut back, 5 bases at V and 4 bases at J, with 20 bases in the middle. Per the germline V gene, CDR1 is SEHNR and CDR2 is FQNEAQ (reference sequence). The CDR3 DNA follows: TGTGCCAGCAGCCCTTACGGACAGCTAGGTAGCACTGAAGCTTTCTTT. It translates to CASSPYGQLGSTEAFF.

The chain recombines TRBV12-3 or TRBV12-4 with TRBJ1-1, with 7 bases matching TRBD1. CDR3 length: 14 amino acids. V shed 6 bases, J shed 1 base, and the junction held 5 bases outside the gene matches. The CDR3 DNA is TGTGCCAGCAGGTACAGGGGTACGAACACTGAAGCTTTCTTT. Amino acid sequence: CASRYRGTNTEAFF.

The chain is built from TRBV7-2 and TRBJ2-7; TRBD1 aligns across 10 bases. The CDR3 runs to 14 residues. CDR1 is SGHTA, CDR2 FQGNSA, per germline. Trimming at V came to 3 bases and at J to 7 bases, leaving 6 bases not matched to a gene. The CDR3 is CASSLTGGLGEQYF. CDR3 in DNA: TGTGCCAGCAGCTTGACAGGGGGCCTTGGGGAGCAGTACTTC.

This clonotype appeared a few times. The chain employs TRBV20-1 and TRBJ2-7; 9 bases fit TRBD1. V was clipped by 6 bases and J by 7 bases; unmatched bases: 16. Per the germline V gene, CDR1 is DFQATT and CDR2 is SNEGSKA (reference sequence). The CDR3 consists of 15 residues. CDR3 in amino acids: CSAPRPGTGLWEQYF. The CDR3 nucleotides are TGCAGTGCCCCCCGCCCCGGGACAGGGTTATGGGAGCAGTACTTC.

The rearrangement links TRBV12-3 or TRBV12-4 to TRBJ1-2; weak D call: TRBD1 (5 bases). The CDR3 covers 13 residues. V lost 4 bases and J lost 2, with 8 bases in between. The CDR3 nucleotides are TGTGCCAGCAGTTGGCGGGGGAACTATGGCTACACCTTC. Protein: CASSWRGNYGYTF.

This clonotype was counted a few times. The rearrangement joins TRBV7-2 to TRBJ1-3; TRBD1 matches at 8 bases. Per the germline V gene, CDR1 is SGHTA and CDR2 is FQGNSA. The CDR3 sequence is 17 residues long. Trimming removed 1 base from V and 0 bases from J; junction bases left unmatched: 5. The CDR3 bases are TGTGCCAGCAGCTTAGGACAGGGGCCCTCCTCTGGAAACACCATATATTTT. Its translation is CASSLGQGPSSGNTIYF.

This clonotype came up a few times. The J gene is TRBJ2-1, the V gene TRBV5-1; a possible D gene is TRBD2 (6 bases). The CDR3 sequence is 15 residues long. Germline-derived CDR1 and CDR2 are SGHRS and YFSETQ. The V end was cut by 0 bases, the J end by 3 bases, with 10 bases between. CDR3 nucleotides: TGCGCCAGCAGCTTGGGCGGGGACTTCTACAATGAGCAGTTCTTC. As protein: CASSLGGDFYNEQFF.

The chain uses TRBV24-1 and TRBJ1-2; D is ambiguous. This CDR3 is built from 14 residues. The germline V and J ends were trimmed by 2 bases and 2 bases, with 8 bases remaining between them. The germline CDR1 and CDR2 sequences are KGHDR and SFDVKD. The CDR3 reads CATSDSQTNYGYTF. Here the CDR3 DNA reads TGTGCCACCAGTGATTCCCAAACCAACTATGGCTACACCTTC.

This clonotype was counted only a few times. The chain carries TRBV6-5 and TRBJ2-6; TRBD1 matches at 9 bases. The CDR3 consists of 20 residues. Germline trimming cut 6 bases from V and 0 bases from J; bases unmatched to any gene: 15. Germline V lookup: CDR1 MNHEY, CDR2 SVGAGI. CDR3 DNA: TGTGCCAGCAGCCTAACGCGGGACAGGGATAAAAGCTCTGGGGCCAACGTCCTGACTTTC. Encoded protein: CASSLTRDRDKSSGANVLTF.

This clonotype was detected a few times. The chain links TRBV4-1 to TRBJ2-7, with TRBD2 identical over 8 bases. Germline V gives CDR1 MGHRA, CDR2 YSYEKL. The CDR3 sequence is 16 residues long. With 1 base clipped from V and 0 bases from J, the junction kept 5 bases outside the gene matches. The chain's CDR3 is CASSQVRAGVSYEQYF. In nucleotides, the CDR3 is TGCGCCAGCAGCCAAGTACGAGCGGGGGTCTCCTACGAGCAGTACTTC.

This clonotype was seen ten or more times. The rearrangement links TRBV29-1 to TRBJ2-3; possibly TRBD2 for D (6 bases). Germline values: CDR1 SQVTM, CDR2 ANQGSEA. Trimming cost V 2 bases and J 0 bases, with 12 bases left between them. CDR3 length equals 15 residues. CDR3 protein: CSVEQVGGSTDTQYF. For the CDR3, the DNA is TGCAGCGTTGAACAGGTTGGAGGGAGCACAGATACGCAGTATTTT.

A few counts support this clonotype. V usage is TRBV5-1 and J usage is TRBJ2-1; TRBD2 matches at 10 bases. J gave up 10 bases and V 1 base, and 8 bases lay outside the gene matches. The CDR3 is 15 amino acids. Germline assignment: CDR1 SGHRS and CDR2 YFSETQ. CDR3 region: CASSLSGGAIEEQFF. The CDR3 nucleotides read TGCGCCAGCAGCTTGAGCGGGGGGGCGATTGAAGAGCAGTTCTTC.

There are a few counts of this clonotype. This chain joins TRBV20-1 and TRBJ1-2; no reliable D call. The CDR3 is 13 amino acids. Trimming pared 5 bases from V and 3 bases from J, leaving 13 bases between. Germline V lookup: CDR1 DFQATT, CDR2 SNEGSKA (reference sequence). For the CDR3, the DNA is TGCAGTGCTCCTCGACGGACGGACTATGGCTACACCTTC. It yields the protein CSAPRRTDYGYTF.

This clonotype was counted at least ten times. V and J are TRBV5-1 and TRBJ2-2; perhaps TRBD2 as D (6 bases). The CDR3 is 17 residues long. The V gene's germline CDR1 is SGHRS and CDR2 YFSETQ. V lost 0 bases and J lost 4, with 16 bases in between. CDR3 sequence (DNA): TGCGCCAGCAGCTTGGGAGTCGACACCGGGGGCACCGGGGAGCTGTTTTTT. Protein: CASSLGVDTGGTGELFF.

This clonotype was seen a handful of times. The V call is TRBV5-6, the J call TRBJ2-5; 14 bases align to TRBD2. Germline lookup yields CDR1 SGHDT and CDR2 YYEEEE. V was clipped by 3 bases and J by 3 bases; unmatched bases: 7. This CDR3 spans 17 amino acids. CDR3: CASSWGLAGVIKETQYF. The CDR3 bases are TGTGCCAGCAGCTGGGGACTAGCGGGGGTGATAAAAGAGACCCAGTACTTC.

This clonotype was observed many times. This chain connects TRBV28 to TRBJ2-2; D gene uncertain. V lost 9 bases and J 2 bases, leaving 19 bases between the germline ends. CDR1 and CDR2 from the germline V gene are MDHEN and SYDVKM. The CDR3 has 16 residues. For the CDR3, the DNA is TGTGCCAGTTTTTACTCCGGGCTACTCAACACCGGGGAGCTGTTTTTT. Its translation is CASFYSGLLNTGELFF.

V usage is TRBV6-2 or TRBV6-3 and J usage is TRBJ2-3; TRBD2 agrees at 8 bases. The CDR3 length is 16 residues. Germline V gene data show CDR1 as MNHEY and CDR2 as SVGEGT. The V segment lost 2 bases and the J segment 6 bases; nucleotides outside the gene matches: 10. The CDR3 DNA reads TGTGCCAGCAGTTACGGGACTAGTGCTTTGCGGGATACGCAGTATTTT. Translation gives CASSYGTSALRDTQYF.

The chain recombines TRBV5-1 with TRBJ2-3; no clear D gene. This CDR3 has 15 residues. V was clipped by 5 bases and J by 2 bases, with 15 bases between them. The germline CDR1 and CDR2 sequences are SGHRS and YFSETQ. The CDR3 bases are TGCGCCAGCAGTACGTCTGGCAGAACCACAGATACGCAGTATTTT. Amino acids: CASSTSGRTTDTQYF.